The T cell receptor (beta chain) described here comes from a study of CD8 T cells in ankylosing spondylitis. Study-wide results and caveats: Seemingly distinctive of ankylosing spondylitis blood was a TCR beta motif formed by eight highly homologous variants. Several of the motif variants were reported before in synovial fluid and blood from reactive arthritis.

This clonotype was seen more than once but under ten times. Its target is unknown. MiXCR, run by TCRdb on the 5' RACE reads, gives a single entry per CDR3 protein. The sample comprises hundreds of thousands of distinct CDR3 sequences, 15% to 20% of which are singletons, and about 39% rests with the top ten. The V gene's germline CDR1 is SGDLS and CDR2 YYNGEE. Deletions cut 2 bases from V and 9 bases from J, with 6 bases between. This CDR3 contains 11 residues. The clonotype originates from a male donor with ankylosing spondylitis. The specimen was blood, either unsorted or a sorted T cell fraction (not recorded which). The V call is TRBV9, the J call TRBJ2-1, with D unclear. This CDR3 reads CASSVGSEQFF. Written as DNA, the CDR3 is TGTGCCAGCAGCGTCGGTTCTGAGCAGTTCTTC.